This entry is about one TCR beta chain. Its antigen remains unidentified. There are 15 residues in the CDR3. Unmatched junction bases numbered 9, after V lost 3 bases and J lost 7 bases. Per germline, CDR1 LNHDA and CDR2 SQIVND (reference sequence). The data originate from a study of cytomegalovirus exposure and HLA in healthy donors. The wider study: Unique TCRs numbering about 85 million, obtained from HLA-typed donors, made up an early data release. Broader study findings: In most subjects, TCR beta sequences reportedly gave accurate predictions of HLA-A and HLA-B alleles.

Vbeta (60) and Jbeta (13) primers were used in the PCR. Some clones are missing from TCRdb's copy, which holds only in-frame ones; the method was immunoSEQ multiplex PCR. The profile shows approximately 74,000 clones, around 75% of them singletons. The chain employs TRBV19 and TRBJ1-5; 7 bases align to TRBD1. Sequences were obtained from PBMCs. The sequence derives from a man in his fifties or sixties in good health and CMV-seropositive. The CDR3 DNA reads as TGTGCCAGTAGTATCCCAGGACAGGCTGAGCAGCCCCAGCATTTT. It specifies CASSIPGQAEQPQHF.